The 25 T cell receptor beta chains below were found in one sample sequenced in a study of cytomegalovirus exposure and HLA in healthy donors. The PCR contained 60 Vbeta and 13 Jbeta primers. The protocol was immunoSEQ multiplex PCR, while the TCRdb copy is restricted to in-frame clones and leaves out a portion. The table lists 120,000 or so clones, around 80% of them singletons. The specimen was PBMCs. All receptors derive from a man younger than 45 in good health and CMV-seropositive.

The chain has TRBV7-9 and TRBJ1-4; D gene ambiguous. Germline V gene sequence: CDR1 SEHNR, CDR2 FQNEAQ (reference sequence). This CDR3 is 15 amino acids long. The germline V and J ends were trimmed by 1 base and 4 bases, with 10 bases remaining between them. The CDR3 nucleotides read TGTGCCAGCAGCTTAGGGCGAGGCGGTAATGAAAAACTGTTTTTT. This gives the protein CASSLGRGGNEKLFF.

CDR3 residues: CASSQVFLGGAGHNEKLFF. CDR3 DNA sequence: TGTGCCAGCAGCCAAGTTTTTTTAGGGGGGGCAGGGCATAATGAAAAACTGTTTTTT. The chain employs TRBV4-2 and TRBJ1-4; D possibly corresponds to TRBD1 (6 bases). The CDR3 runs to 19 residues. Between the trimmed V and J ends, which lost 1 base and 4 bases, there was a span of 22 bases. Germline V lookup: CDR1 LGHNA, CDR2 YNFKEQ.

The gene calls are TRBV7-3 and TRBJ2-2, with no clear D. Trimming cost V 6 bases and J 7 bases, with 12 bases left between them. This CDR3 region has 13 residues. Germline lookup yields CDR1 SGHTA and CDR2 FQGTGA. The CDR3 DNA reads TGTGCCAGCAGTTCCCGGGTCTTCGGGGAGCTGTTTTTT. Translation gives CASSSRVFGELFF.

The CDR3 sequence: CASSPAGLATYEQYF. DNA of the CDR3: TGTGCCAGCAGCCCCGCGGGACTAGCAACCTACGAGCAGTACTTC. V and J are TRBV4-2 and TRBJ2-7; 9 bases are a match to TRBD2. CDR1 and CDR2 (germline): LGHNA, YNFKEQ. V lost 4 bases and J lost 2; bases outside the gene matches: 6. The CDR3 sequence is 15 residues long.

The chain has TRBV7-3 and TRBJ1-1; D remains ambiguous. Germline loops: CDR1 SGHTA, CDR2 FQGTGA. Trimming cost V 4 bases and J 2 bases, with 8 bases left between them. There are 13 residues in the CDR3. CDR3 DNA: TGTGCCAGCAGCTCAACTCCTAACACTGAAGCTTTCTTT. Translated, it gives CASSSTPNTEAFF.

This rearrangement joins TRBV2 to TRBJ2-3; 11 bases match TRBD2. The CDR3 has 15 amino acids. Per germline, CDR1 SNHLY and CDR2 FYNNEI. The ends lost 5 bases at V and 6 bases at J; junction bases unmatched: 7. CDR3 amino acids: CASSISGGAGDTQYF. CDR3 nucleotide sequence: TGTGCCAGCAGTATTAGCGGGGGGGCCGGCGATACGCAGTATTTT.

This rearrangement joins TRBV9 to TRBJ2-6, with D possibly TRBD2 on 5 matching bases. This CDR3 is 17 amino acids long. Per the germline V gene, CDR1 is SGDLS and CDR2 is YYNGEE. V was cut by 0 bases and J by 4 bases, with 14 bases left in between. The CDR3 region is CASSVVAWGSGANVLTF. In DNA form, the CDR3 reads TGTGCCAGCAGCGTAGTAGCGTGGGGATCCGGGGCCAACGTCCTGACTTTC.

This sequence joins TRBV18 and TRBJ1-1; 10 bases map to TRBD1. The CDR3 is made up of 17 amino acids. CDR1 KGHSH and CDR2 LQKENI come from the germline V gene. The J segment lost 0 bases and the V segment lost 3 bases, leaving 7 bases of the junction unmatched. CDR3 region: CASSPLTGTGVNTEAFF. As DNA, the CDR3 is TGTGCCAGCTCACCTCTAACCGGGACAGGGGTGAACACTGAAGCTTTCTTT.

V gene TRBV6-5 combines with J gene TRBJ2-7, with D perhaps matching TRBD1 (7 bases). Germline-derived CDR1 and CDR2 are MNHEY and SVGAGI. The CDR3 consists of 16 residues. V lost 4 bases and J lost 2, with 18 bases in between. The CDR3 here is CASSSQGGGRAYEQYF. Here the CDR3 DNA reads TGTGCCAGCAGTTCCCAGGGGGGCGGGCGCGCCTACGAGCAGTACTTC.

The chain recombines TRBV11-2 with TRBJ1-5, with 9 bases lining up with TRBD1. The V and J ends lost 1 base and 11 bases, in that order; junction bases with no gene match: 3. CDR1 and CDR2 (germline): SGHAT, FQNNGV. This CDR3 comprises 13 residues. CDR3 loop: CASSLGQGEAQHF. The CDR3 DNA sequence: TGTGCCAGCAGCTTAGGACAGGGGGAAGCCCAGCATTTT.

The genes are TRBV19 and TRBJ1-5, with D possibly TRBD1 on 5 matching bases. The V gene's germline CDR1 is LNHDA and CDR2 SQIVND (reference sequence). Trimming removed 2 bases from V and 0 bases from J, with 8 bases in between. The CDR3 runs 15 residues. DNA of the CDR3: TGTGCCAGTAGTATACCAGGGTATAGCAATCAGCCCCAGCATTTT. Translated: CASSIPGYSNQPQHF. Together with reference TRBV19 and TRBJ1-5, the CDR3 gives the full variable domain: DGGITQSPKYLFRKEGQNVTLSCEQNLNHDAMYWYRQDPGQGLRLIYYSQIVNDFQKGDIAEGYSVSREKKESFPLTVTSAQKNPTAFYLCASSIPGYSNQPQHFGDGTRLSIL.

The chain has TRBV5-4 and TRBJ1-1, with a possible D match to TRBD1 (5 bases). Germline V lookup: CDR1 SGHNT, CDR2 YYREEE (reference sequence). CDR3 length: 14 residues. V lost 0 bases, J lost 0 bases, and 6 bases lay in between. The CDR3 nucleotides read TGTGCCAGCAGCTTGGGGGGCATGAACACTGAAGCTTTCTTT. The encoded protein is CASSLGGMNTEAFF. The full variable domain, its missing parts supplied by reference TRBV5-4 and TRBJ1-1, is ETGVTQSPTHLIKTRGQQVTLRCSSQSGHNTVSWYQQALGQGPQFIFQYYREEENGRGNFPPRFSGLQFPNYSSELNVNALELDDSALYLCASSLGGMNTEAFFGQGTRLTVV.

The chain employs TRBV5-1 and TRBJ2-7; maybe TRBD2 (5 bases). CDR1 SGHRS and CDR2 YFSETQ come from the germline V gene. The length of the CDR3 is 15 residues. V was clipped by 1 base and J by 5 bases, with 16 bases between them. Here the CDR3 DNA reads TGCGCCAGCAGCTTGTCGTCGGGAATTCCGGACGAGCAGTACTTC. It yields the protein CASSLSSGIPDEQYF.

This chain links TRBV6-5 with TRBJ1-2; D unclear. Germline V gives CDR1 MNHEY, CDR2 SVGAGI. V lost 7 bases and J 2 bases, leaving 8 bases between the germline ends. The CDR3 has 12 residues. CDR3 nucleotides: TGTGCCAGCACCTCCGGGAACTATGGCTACACCTTC. Encoded protein: CASTSGNYGYTF.

This clone has just one count. The junction and the germline gene differ at one end; a read error may be behind it. The CDR3 DNA is TGTGCCAGCAGCGCTTCGGGACTAGCGGGGGGTAGCGAGTTT. The encoded protein is CASSASGLAGGSEF. This chain links TRBV9 with TRBJ2-3; 15 bases line up with TRBD2. Germline lookup yields CDR1 SGDLS and CDR2 YYNGEE. The CDR3 contains 14 residues.

J is TRBJ1-1 and V is TRBV19; tentative D call: TRBD1 (6 bases). The CDR3 runs 15 residues. In germline, CDR1 is LNHDA, CDR2 SQIVND (reference sequence). V lost 10 bases, J lost 4 bases, and 22 bases lay in between. The CDR3 DNA sequence: TGTGCCACAACAGGGACCTACATCTGGGGCACTGAAGCTTTCTTT. This encodes CATTGTYIWGTEAFF.

The rearrangement links TRBV5-1 to TRBJ1-2; no definite D call. This CDR3 is built from 14 residues. In germline, CDR1 is SGHRS, CDR2 YFSETQ. V lost 1 base and J 3 bases, leaving 10 bases between the germline ends. The CDR3 here is CASSLTDGDYGYTF. CDR3 sequence (DNA): TGCGCCAGCAGCTTGACGGACGGGGACTATGGCTACACCTTC.

In this sample, this clone turned up many times. This chain uses TRBV15 with TRBJ2-5; 9 nucleotides line up with TRBD1. This CDR3 contains 15 residues. Trimming at V came to 0 bases and at J to 6 bases, leaving 5 bases not matched to a gene. From germline, CDR1 is LNHNV and CDR2 YYDKDF (reference sequence). CDR3 in amino acids: CATSRDLDRGKTQYF. CDR3 in DNA: TGTGCCACCAGCAGAGATCTGGACAGGGGAAAGACCCAGTACTTC. Supplemented by reference TRBV15 and TRBJ2-5, the full variable domain reads DAMVIQNPRYQVTQFGKPVTLSCSQTLNHNVMYWYQQKSSQAPKLLFHYYDKDFNNEADTPDNFQSRRPNTSFCFLDIRSPGLGDTAMYLCATSRDLDRGKTQYFGPGTRLLVL.

This clone turned up a few times. The chain links TRBV6-1 to TRBJ1-4; 9 nucleotides agree with TRBD1. Germline V gene lookup returns CDR1 MNHNS and CDR2 SASEGT. V was clipped by 4 bases and J by 8 bases; unmatched bases: 5. The CDR3 is 14 residues long. The CDR3 spells CASSAGQGREKLFF. The CDR3 DNA reads TGTGCCAGCAGTGCGGGACAGGGTAGGGAAAAACTGTTTTTT.

V gene TRBV4-1 combines with J gene TRBJ1-1, with 7 bases that match TRBD1. Germline V gene data show CDR1 as MGHRA and CDR2 as YSYEKL. The V and J ends lost 4 bases and 3 bases, in that order; junction bases with no gene match: 8. CDR3 length: 15 amino acids. This chain's CDR3 is CASSRVDREDTEAFF. CDR3 DNA: TGCGCCAGCAGCCGGGTCGACAGGGAGGACACTGAAGCTTTCTTT.

The genes are TRBV18 and TRBJ1-2; 9 bases are shared with TRBD1. Looked up from germline, CDR1 is KGHSH and CDR2 is LQKENI. The CDR3 has 16 residues. V lost 8 bases and J lost 2; bases outside the gene matches: 12. CDR3 residues: CASNRGRVPENYGYTF. For the CDR3, the DNA is TGTGCCAGCAACAGGGGGCGCGTTCCTGAGAACTATGGCTACACCTTC. Full variable domain (rest looked up from reference TRBV18 and TRBJ1-2): NAGVMQNPRHLVRRRGQEARLRCSPMKGHSHVYWYRQLPEEGLKFMVYLQKENIIDESGMPKERFSAEFPKEGPSILRIQQVVRGDSAAYFCASNRGRVPENYGYTFGSGTRLTVV.

The rearrangement links TRBV13 to TRBJ2-3, with a tentative D call TRBD2 (5 bases). Trimming removed 4 bases from V and 6 bases from J, with 8 bases in between. Germline CDR1 and CDR2: PRHDT and FYEKMQ (reference sequence). This CDR3 is 12 amino acids long. The CDR3, as DNA: TGTGCCAGCAGCTCCCCGGGGGATACGCAGTATTTT. Amino acid sequence: CASSSPGDTQYF. The full variable domain, completed using reference TRBV13 and TRBJ2-3, is AAGVIQSPRHLIKEKRETATLKCYPIPRHDTVYWYQQGPGQDPQFLISFYEKMQSDKGSIPDRFSAQQFSDYHSELNMSSLELGDSALYFCASSSPGDTQYFGPGTRLTVL.

This clone appeared a few times. The DNA of the CDR3 is TGTGCCAGCAGCTTTCAGGGGATCACCGGGGAGCTGTTTTTT. Translated, it gives CASSFQGITGELFF. This sequence joins TRBV7-2 and TRBJ2-2; TRBD1 might be the D (6 bases). CDR3 length: 14 amino acids. The germline V gene has CDR1 SGHTA and CDR2 FQGNSA. The V gene lost 3 bases and the J gene lost 4 bases, with 9 bases spanning the gap. Using reference TRBV7-2 and TRBJ2-2 for the parts outside the CDR3, the full variable domain is GAGVSQSPSNKVTEKGKDVELRCDPISGHTALYWYRQSLGQGLEFLIYFQGNSAPDKSGLPSDRFSAERTGGSVSTLTIQRTQQEDSAVYLCASSFQGITGELFFGEGSRLTVL.

DNA for the CDR3: TGTGCCAGCAGAGACTTGACAGGGTTCGAGCAGTACTTC. Its protein product is CASRDLTGFEQYF. This sequence joins TRBV25-1 and TRBJ2-7; 7 bases fit TRBD1. Looked up from germline, CDR1 is MGHDK and CDR2 is SYGVNS. CDR3 length: 13 residues. Trimming took 6 bases from V and 6 from J; bases not matched to a gene: 8.

The genes are TRBV5-4 and TRBJ2-1, with D possibly matching TRBD2 (5 bases). With 0 bases removed from V and 7 bases from J, the gap between germline ends came to 5 bases. The CDR3 consists of 12 residues. The germline gives CDR1 SGHNT, CDR2 YYREEE (reference sequence). The CDR3 nucleotides are TGTGCCAGCAGCTTGGGCGGGAATGAGCAGTTCTTC. It codes for CASSLGGNEQFF.